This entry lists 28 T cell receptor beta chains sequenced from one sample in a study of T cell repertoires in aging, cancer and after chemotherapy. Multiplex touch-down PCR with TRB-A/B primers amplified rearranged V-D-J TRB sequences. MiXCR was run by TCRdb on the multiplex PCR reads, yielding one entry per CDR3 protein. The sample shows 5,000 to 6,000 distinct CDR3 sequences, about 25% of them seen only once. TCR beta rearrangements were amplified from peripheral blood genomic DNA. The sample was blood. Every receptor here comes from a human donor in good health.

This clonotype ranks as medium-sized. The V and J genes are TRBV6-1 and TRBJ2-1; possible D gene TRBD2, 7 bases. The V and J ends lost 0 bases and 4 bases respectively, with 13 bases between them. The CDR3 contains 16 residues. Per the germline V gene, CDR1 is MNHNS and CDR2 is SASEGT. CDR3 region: CASSEAGGGPYNEQFF. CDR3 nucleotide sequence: TGTGCCAGCAGTGAAGCAGGGGGGGGGCCATACAATGAGCAGTTCTTC.

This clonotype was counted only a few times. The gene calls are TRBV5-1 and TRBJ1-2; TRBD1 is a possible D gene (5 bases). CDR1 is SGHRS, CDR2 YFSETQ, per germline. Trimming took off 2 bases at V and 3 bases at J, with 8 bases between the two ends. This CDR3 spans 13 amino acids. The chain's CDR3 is CASSFGRDYGYTF. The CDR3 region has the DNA TGCGCCAGCAGCTTCGGCAGGGACTATGGCTACACCTTC.

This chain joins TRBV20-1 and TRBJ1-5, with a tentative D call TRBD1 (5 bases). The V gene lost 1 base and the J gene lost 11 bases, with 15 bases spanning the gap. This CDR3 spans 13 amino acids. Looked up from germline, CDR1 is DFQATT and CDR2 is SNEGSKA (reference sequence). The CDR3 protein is CSARVGDVGAQHF. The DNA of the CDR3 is TGCAGTGCTAGAGTTGGGGACGTCGGGGCCCAGCATTTT.

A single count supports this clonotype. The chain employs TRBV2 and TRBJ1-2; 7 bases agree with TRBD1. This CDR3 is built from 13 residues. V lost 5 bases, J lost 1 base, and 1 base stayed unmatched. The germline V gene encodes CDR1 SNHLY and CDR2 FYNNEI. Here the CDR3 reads CASSRDSNYGYTF. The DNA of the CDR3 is TGTGCCAGCAGTAGGGACAGTAACTATGGCTACACCTTC.

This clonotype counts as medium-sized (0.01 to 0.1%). CDR3: CASSPTGGSSYEQYF. DNA for the CDR3: TGTGCCAGCAGTCCTACCGGGGGGTCCTCCTACGAGCAGTACTTC. The chain couples TRBV6-1 to TRBJ2-7; TRBD2 agrees at 7 bases. With 5 bases clipped from V and 0 bases from J, the junction kept 7 bases outside the gene matches. Germline CDR1 reads MNHNS; CDR2 reads SASEGT. The CDR3 has 15 amino acids.

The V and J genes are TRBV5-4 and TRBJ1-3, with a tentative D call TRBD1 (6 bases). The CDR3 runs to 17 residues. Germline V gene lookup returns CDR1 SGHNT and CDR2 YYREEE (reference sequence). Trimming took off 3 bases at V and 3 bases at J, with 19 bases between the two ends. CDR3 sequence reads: CASSWGGVRGFGNTIYF. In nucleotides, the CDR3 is TGTGCCAGCAGCTGGGGGGGGGTTAGGGGGTTTGGAAACACCATATATTTT. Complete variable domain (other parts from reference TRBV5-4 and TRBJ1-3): ETGVTQSPTHLIKTRGQQVTLRCSSQSGHNTVSWYQQALGQGPQFIFQYYREEENGRGNFPPRFSGLQFPNYSSELNVNALELDDSALYLCASSWGGVRGFGNTIYFGEGSWLTVV.

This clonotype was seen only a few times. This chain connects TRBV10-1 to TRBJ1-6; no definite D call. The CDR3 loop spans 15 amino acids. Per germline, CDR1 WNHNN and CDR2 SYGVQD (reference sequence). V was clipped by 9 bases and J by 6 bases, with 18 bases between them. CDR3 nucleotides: TGCGCCAGGAGACGGAAAGGGATAACTAATTCACCCCTCCACTTT. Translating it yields CARRRKGITNSPLHF.

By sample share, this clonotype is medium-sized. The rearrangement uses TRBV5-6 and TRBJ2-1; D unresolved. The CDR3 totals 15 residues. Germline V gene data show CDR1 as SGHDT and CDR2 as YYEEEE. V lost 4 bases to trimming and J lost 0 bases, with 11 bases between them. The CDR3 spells CASSHDTYSYNEQFF. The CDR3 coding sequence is TGTGCCAGCAGCCACGACACATACTCCTACAATGAGCAGTTCTTC.

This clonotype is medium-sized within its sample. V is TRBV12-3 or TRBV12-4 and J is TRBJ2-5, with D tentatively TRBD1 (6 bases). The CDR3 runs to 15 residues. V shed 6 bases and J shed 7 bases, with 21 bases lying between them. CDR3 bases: TGTGCCAGCAGCCATACCCAGGGGCGGGCGGGGACCCAGTACTTC. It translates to CASSHTQGRAGTQYF.

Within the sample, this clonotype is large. In DNA, the CDR3 is TGCAGCGAACGGACAGGCCAAGAGACCCAGTACTTC. It yields the protein CSERTGQETQYF. V is TRBV29-1 and J is TRBJ2-5; 7 nucleotides match TRBD1. Germline CDR1 SQVTM, CDR2 ANQGSEA. J gave up 1 base and V 7 bases, and 3 bases lay outside the gene matches. CDR3 length equals 12 residues.

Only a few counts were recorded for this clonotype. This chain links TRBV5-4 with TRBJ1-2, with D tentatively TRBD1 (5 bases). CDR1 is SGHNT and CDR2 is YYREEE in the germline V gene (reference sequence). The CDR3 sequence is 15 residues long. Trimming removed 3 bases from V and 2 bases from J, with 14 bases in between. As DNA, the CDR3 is TGTGCCAGCAGCTCAAGGGGCCGGGGAAACTATGGCTACACCTTC. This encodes CASSSRGRGNYGYTF. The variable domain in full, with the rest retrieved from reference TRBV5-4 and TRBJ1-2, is ETGVTQSPTHLIKTRGQQVTLRCSSQSGHNTVSWYQQALGQGPQFIFQYYREEENGRGNFPPRFSGLQFPNYSSELNVNALELDDSALYLCASSSRGRGNYGYTFGSGTRLTVV.

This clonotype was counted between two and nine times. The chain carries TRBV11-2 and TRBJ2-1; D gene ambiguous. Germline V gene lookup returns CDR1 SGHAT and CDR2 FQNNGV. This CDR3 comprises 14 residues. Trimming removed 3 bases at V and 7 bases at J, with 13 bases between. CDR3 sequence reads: CASSLELLENEQFF. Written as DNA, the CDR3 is TGTGCCAGCAGCTTGGAGCTACTCGAGAATGAGCAGTTCTTC.

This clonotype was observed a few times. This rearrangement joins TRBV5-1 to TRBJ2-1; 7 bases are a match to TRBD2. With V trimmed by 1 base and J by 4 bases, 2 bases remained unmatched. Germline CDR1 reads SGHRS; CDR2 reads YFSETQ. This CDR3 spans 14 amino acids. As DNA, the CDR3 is TGCGCCAGCAGCTTGAGCGGGGAATACAATGAGCAGTTCTTC. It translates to CASSLSGEYNEQFF. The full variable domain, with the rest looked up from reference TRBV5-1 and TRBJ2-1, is KAGVTQTPRYLIKTRGQQVTLSCSPISGHRSVSWYQQTPGQGLQFLFEYFSETQRNKGNFPGRFSGRQFSNSRSEMNVSTLELGDSALYLCASSLSGEYNEQFFGPGTRLTVL.

CDR3 region: CASSLGQGDINEKLFF. CDR3 DNA sequence: TGTGCCAGCAGCTTGGGACAGGGGGACATAAATGAAAAACTGTTTTTT. This chain links TRBV5-6 with TRBJ1-4; TRBD1 matches at 9 bases. CDR3 length: 16 amino acids. Germline V CDR1 and CDR2: SGHDT, YYEEEE. The J segment lost 5 bases and the V segment lost 0 bases, leaving 5 bases of the junction unmatched.

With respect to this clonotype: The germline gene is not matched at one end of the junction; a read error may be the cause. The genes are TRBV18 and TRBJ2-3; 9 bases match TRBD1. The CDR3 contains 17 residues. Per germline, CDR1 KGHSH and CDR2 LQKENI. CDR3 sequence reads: CASSPGTGRMSTDTRYF. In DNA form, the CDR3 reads TGTGCCAGCTCACCCGGGACAGGGAGGATGAGCACAGATACGCGGTATTTT.

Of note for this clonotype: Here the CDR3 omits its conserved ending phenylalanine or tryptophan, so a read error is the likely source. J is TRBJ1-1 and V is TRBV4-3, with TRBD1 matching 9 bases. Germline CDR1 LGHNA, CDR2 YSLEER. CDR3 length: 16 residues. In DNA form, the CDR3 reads TGTGCCAGCAGCCTCGGACAGGGGTCTTTGAACACTGAAGCTTTCTCT. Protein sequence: CASSLGQGSLNTEAFS.

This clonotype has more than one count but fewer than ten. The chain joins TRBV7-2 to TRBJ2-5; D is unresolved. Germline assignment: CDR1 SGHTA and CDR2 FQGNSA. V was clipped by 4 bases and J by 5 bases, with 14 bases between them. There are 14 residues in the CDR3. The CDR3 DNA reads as TGTGCCAGCAGCTCGCCTGGCCTGGGGGAGACCCAGTACTTC. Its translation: CASSSPGLGETQYF.

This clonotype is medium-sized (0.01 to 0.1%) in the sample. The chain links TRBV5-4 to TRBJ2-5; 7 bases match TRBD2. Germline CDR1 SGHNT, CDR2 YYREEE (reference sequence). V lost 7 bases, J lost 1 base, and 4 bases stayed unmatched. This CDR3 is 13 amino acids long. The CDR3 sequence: CASGGGAQETQYF. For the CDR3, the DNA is TGTGCCAGCGGGGGAGGGGCCCAAGAGACCCAGTACTTC. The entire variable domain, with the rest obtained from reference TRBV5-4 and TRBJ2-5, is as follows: ETGVTQSPTHLIKTRGQQVTLRCSSQSGHNTVSWYQQALGQGPQFIFQYYREEENGRGNFPPRFSGLQFPNYSSELNVNALELDDSALYLCASGGGAQETQYFGPGTRLLVL.

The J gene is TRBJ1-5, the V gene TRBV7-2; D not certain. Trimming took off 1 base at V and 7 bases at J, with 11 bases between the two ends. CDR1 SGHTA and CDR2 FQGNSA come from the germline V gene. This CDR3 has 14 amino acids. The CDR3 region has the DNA TGTGCCAGCAGCTTAGAAGGAAGATACCAGCCCCAGCATTTT. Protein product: CASSLEGRYQPQHF.

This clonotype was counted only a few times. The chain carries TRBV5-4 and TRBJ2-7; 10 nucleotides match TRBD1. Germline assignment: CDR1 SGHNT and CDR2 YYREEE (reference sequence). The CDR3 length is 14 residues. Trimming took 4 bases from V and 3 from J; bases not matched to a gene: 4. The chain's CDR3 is CASSKRDRGYEQYF. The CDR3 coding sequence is TGTGCCAGCAGCAAACGGGACAGGGGCTACGAGCAGTACTTC.

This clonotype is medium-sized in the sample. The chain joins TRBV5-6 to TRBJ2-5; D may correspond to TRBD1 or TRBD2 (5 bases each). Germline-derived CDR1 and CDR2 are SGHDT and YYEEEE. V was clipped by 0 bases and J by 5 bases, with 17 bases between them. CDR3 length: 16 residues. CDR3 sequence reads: CASSLAGALRRETQYF. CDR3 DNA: TGTGCCAGCAGCTTGGCCGGGGCGTTAAGGAGGGAGACCCAGTACTTC.

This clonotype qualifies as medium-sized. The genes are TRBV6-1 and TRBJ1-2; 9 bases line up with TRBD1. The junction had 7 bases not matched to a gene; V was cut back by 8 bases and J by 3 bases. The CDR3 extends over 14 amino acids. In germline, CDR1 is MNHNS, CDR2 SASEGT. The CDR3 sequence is CASHPGQGYYGYTF. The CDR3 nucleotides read TGTGCCAGCCATCCGGGACAGGGCTACTATGGCTACACCTTC.

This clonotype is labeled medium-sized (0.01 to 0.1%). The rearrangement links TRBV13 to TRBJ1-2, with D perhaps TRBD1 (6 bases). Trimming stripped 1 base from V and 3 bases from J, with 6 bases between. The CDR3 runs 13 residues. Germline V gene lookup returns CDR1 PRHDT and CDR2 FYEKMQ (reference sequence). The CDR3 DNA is TGTGCCAGCAGCTTAGCAGGGGACTATGGCTACACCTTC. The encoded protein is CASSLAGDYGYTF. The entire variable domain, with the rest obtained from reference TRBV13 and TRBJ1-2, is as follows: AAGVIQSPRHLIKEKRETATLKCYPIPRHDTVYWYQQGPGQDPQFLISFYEKMQSDKGSIPDRFSAQQFSDYHSELNMSSLELGDSALYFCASSLAGDYGYTFGSGTRLTVV.

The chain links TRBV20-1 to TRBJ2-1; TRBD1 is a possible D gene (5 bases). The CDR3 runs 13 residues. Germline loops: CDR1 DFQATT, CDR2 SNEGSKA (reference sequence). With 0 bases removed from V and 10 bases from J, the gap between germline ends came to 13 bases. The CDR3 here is CSARDGAGREQFF. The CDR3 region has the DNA TGCAGTGCTAGAGATGGGGCTGGTCGAGAGCAGTTCTTC.

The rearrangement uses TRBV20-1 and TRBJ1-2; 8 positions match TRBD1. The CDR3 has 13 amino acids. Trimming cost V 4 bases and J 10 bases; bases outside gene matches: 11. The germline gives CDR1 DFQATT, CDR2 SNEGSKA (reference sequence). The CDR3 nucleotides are TGCAGTGCTACCGTGACAGGGGTTGATGACTACACCTTC. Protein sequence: CSATVTGVDDYTF.

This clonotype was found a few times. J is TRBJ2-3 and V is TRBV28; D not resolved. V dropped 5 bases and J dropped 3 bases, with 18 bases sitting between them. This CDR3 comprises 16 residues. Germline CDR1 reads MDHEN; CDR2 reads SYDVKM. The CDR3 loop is CASSPPGPIKTDTQYF. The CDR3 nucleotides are TGTGCCAGCAGTCCCCCGGGCCCCATCAAGACAGATACGCAGTATTTT. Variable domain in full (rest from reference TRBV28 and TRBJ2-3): DVKVTQSSRYLVKRTGEKVFLECVQDMDHENMFWYRQDPGLGLRLIYFSYDVKMKEKGDIPEGYSVSREKKERFSLILESASTNQTSMYLCASSPPGPIKTDTQYFGPGTRLTVL.

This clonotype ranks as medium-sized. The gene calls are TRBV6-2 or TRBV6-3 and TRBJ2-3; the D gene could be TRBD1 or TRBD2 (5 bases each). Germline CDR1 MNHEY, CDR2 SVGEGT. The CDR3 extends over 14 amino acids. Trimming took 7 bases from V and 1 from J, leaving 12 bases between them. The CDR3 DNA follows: TGTGCCAGCAAGCCGGGACCTCGCACAGATACGCAGTATTTT. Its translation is CASKPGPRTDTQYF.

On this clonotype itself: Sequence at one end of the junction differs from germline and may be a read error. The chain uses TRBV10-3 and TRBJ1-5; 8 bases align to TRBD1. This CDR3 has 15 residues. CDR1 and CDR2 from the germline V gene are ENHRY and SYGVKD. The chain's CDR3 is CATSERYRGNQPQHF. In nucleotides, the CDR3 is TGTGCCACCAGTGAACGTTACAGGGGGAATCAGCCCCAGCATTTT.